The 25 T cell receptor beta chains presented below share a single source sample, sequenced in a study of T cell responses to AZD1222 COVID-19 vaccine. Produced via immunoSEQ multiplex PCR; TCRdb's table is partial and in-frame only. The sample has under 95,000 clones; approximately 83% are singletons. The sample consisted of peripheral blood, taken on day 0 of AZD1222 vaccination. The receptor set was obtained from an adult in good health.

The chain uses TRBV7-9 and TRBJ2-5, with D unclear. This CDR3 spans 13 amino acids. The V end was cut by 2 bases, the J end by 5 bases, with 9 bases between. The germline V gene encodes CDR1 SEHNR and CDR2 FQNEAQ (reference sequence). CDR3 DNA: TGTGCCAGCAGCTTATCCGCACGGGAGACCCAGTACTTC. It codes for CASSLSARETQYF.

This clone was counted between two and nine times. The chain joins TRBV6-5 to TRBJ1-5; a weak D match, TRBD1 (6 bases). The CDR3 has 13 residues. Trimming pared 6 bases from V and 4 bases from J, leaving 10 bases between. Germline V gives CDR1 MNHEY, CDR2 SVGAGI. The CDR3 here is CASRRDKNQPQHF. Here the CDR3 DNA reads TGTGCCAGCAGACGGGACAAAAATCAGCCCCAGCATTTT.

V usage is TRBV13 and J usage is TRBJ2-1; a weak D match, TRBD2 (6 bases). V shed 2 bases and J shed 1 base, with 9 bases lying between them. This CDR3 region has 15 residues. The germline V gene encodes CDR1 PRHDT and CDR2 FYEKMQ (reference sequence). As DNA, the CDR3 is TGTGCCAGCAGCTTAAATAGCGGTTCCTACAATGAGCAGTTCTTC. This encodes CASSLNSGSYNEQFF.

The CDR3 DNA reads TGTGCCATCACCCCATCAGGGACAGAAGAGACCCAGTACTTC. It codes for CAITPSGTEETQYF. V and J are TRBV10-3 and TRBJ2-5; 7 bases map to TRBD1. With V trimmed by 7 bases and J by 3 bases, 8 bases remained unmatched. The V gene's germline CDR1 is ENHRY and CDR2 SYGVKD. The CDR3 totals 14 residues.

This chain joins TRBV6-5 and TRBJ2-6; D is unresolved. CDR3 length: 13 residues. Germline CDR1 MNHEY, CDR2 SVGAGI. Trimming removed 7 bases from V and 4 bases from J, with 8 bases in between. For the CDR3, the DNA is TGTGCCAGCACCTCCGACGGGGCCAACGTCCTGACTTTC. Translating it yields CASTSDGANVLTF.

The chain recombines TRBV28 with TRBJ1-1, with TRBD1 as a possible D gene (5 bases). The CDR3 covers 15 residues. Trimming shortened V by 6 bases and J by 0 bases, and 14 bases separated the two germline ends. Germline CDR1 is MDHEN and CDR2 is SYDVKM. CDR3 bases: TGTGCCAGCAGCCTGACAGAATCCATGAACACTGAAGCTTTCTTT. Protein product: CASSLTESMNTEAFF.

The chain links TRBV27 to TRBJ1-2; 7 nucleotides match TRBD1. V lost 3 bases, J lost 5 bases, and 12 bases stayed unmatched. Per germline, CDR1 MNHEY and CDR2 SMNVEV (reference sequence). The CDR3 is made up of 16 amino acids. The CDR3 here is CASSFSGQEREYGYTF. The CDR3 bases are TGTGCCAGCAGTTTTTCCGGACAGGAGCGCGAGTATGGCTACACCTTC.

The CDR3: CASSLGGGQSNQPQHF. In DNA, the CDR3 is TGTGCCAGCAGCTTAGGGGGTGGGCAGTCGAATCAGCCCCAGCATTTT. V is TRBV11-2 and J is TRBJ1-5; no reliable D call. Germline V lookup: CDR1 SGHAT, CDR2 FQNNGV. The CDR3 contains 16 residues. The V gene lost 1 base and the J gene lost 4 bases, with 14 bases spanning the gap. Full variable domain (outside the CDR3, taken from reference TRBV11-2 and TRBJ1-5): EAGVAQSPRYKIIEKRQSVAFWCNPISGHATLYWYQQILGQGPKLLIQFQNNGVVDDSQLPKDRFSAERLKGVDSTLKIQPAKLEDSAVYLCASSLGGGQSNQPQHFGDGTRLSIL.

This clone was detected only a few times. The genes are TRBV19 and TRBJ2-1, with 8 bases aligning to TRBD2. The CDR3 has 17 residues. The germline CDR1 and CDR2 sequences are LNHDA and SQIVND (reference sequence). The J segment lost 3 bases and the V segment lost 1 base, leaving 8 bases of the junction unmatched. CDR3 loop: CASSIVTSGVGYNEQFF. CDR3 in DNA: TGTGCCAGTAGTATAGTCACTAGCGGAGTGGGCTACAATGAGCAGTTCTTC.

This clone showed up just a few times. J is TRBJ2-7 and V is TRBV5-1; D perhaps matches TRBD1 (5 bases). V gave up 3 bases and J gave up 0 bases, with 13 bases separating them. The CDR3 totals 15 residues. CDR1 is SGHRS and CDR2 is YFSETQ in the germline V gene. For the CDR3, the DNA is TGCGCCAGCAGCTCTGGATATGGGGCCTCCTACGAGCAGTACTTC. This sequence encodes CASSSGYGASYEQYF.

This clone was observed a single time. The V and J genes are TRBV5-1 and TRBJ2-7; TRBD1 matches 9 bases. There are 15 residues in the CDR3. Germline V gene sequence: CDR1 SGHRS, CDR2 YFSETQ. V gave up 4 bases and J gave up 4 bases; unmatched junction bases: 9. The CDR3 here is CASSVTGTGSYEQYF. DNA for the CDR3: TGCGCCAGCAGCGTCACCGGGACAGGGTCGTACGAGCAGTACTTC.

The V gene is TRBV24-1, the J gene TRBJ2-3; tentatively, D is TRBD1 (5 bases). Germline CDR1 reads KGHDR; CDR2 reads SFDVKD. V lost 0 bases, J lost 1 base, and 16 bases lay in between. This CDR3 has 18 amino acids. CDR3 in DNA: TGTGCCACCAGTGATTTGCAATCCCAGGGTAAAGGCACAGATACGCAGTATTTT. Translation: CATSDLQSQGKGTDTQYF.

CDR3 sequence: CASSLRPSPNGYTF. The CDR3 DNA sequence: TGTGCCAGCAGTCTAAGACCCTCTCCCAATGGCTACACCTTC. The chain joins TRBV27 to TRBJ1-2; no clear D gene. The CDR3 is made up of 14 amino acids. Germline CDR1 is MNHEY and CDR2 is SMNVEV (reference sequence). With 5 bases removed from V and 6 bases from J, the gap between germline ends came to 16 bases.

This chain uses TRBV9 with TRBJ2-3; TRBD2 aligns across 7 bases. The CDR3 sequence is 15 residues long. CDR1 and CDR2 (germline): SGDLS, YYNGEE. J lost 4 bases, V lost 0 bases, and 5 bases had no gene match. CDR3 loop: CASSVGGREADTQYF. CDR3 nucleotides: TGTGCCAGCAGCGTAGGGGGTCGGGAGGCAGATACGCAGTATTTT.

CDR3 loop: CASLMDWESPLHF. The CDR3 coding sequence is TGTGCCAGCCTTATGGATTGGGAATCACCCCTCCACTTT. The chain combines TRBV6-5 with TRBJ1-6; D unclear. Trimming took 8 bases from V and 10 from J, leaving 15 bases between them. The CDR3 is 13 amino acids. Looked up from germline, CDR1 is MNHEY and CDR2 is SVGAGI.

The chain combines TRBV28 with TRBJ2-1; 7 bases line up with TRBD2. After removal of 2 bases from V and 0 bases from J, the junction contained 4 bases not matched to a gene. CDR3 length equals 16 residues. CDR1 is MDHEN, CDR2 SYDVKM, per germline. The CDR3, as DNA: TGTGCCAGCAGTTTACTAGCGGCGAGCTCCTACAATGAGCAGTTCTTC. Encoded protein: CASSLLAASSYNEQFF.

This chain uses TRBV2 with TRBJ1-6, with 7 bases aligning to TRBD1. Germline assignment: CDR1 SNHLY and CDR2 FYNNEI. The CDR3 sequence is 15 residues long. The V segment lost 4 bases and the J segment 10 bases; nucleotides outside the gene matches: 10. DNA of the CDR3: TGTGCCAGCAGTGGAGAGGGACACAGGGGATCACCCCTCCACTTT. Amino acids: CASSGEGHRGSPLHF. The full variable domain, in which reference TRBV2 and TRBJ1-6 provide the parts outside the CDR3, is EPEVTQTPSHQVTQMGQEVILRCVPISNHLYFYWYRQILGQKVEFLVSFYNNEISEKSEIFDDQFSVERPDGSNFTLKIRSTKLEDSAMYFCASSGEGHRGSPLHFGNGTRLTVT.

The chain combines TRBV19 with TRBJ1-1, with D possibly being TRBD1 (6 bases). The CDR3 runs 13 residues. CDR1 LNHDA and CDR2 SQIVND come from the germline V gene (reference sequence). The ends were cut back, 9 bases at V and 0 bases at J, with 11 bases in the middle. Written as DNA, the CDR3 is TGTGCCAGCCGGGACAACATGAACACTGAAGCTTTCTTT. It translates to CASRDNMNTEAFF.

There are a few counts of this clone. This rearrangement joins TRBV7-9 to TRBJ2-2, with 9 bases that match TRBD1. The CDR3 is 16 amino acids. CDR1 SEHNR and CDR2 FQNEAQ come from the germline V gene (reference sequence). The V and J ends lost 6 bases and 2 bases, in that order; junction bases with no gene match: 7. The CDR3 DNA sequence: TGTGCCAGCAGTCCCAACAGGGGGCGAAACACCGGGGAGCTGTTTTTT. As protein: CASSPNRGRNTGELFF.

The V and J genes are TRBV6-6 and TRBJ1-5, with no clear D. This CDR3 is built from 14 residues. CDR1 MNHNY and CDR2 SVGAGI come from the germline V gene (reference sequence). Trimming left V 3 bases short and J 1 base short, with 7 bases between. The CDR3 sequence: CASSYFGSNQPQHF. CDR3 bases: TGTGCCAGCAGTTATTTTGGCAGCAATCAGCCCCAGCATTTT.

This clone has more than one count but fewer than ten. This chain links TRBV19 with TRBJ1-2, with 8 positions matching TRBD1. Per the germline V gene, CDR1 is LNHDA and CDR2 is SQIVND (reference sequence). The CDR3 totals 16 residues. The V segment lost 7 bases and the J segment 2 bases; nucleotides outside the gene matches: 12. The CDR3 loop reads CASKFDRGFGNYGYTF. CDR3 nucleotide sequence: TGTGCCAGTAAATTTGACAGGGGATTCGGAAACTATGGCTACACCTTC.

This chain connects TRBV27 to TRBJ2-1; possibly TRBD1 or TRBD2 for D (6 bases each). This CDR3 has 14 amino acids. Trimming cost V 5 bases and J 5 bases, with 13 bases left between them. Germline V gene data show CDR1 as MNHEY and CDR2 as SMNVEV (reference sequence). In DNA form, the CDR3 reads TGTGCCAGCAGTACCGGGGGCGGGGACAATGAGCAGTTCTTC. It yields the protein CASSTGGGDNEQFF.

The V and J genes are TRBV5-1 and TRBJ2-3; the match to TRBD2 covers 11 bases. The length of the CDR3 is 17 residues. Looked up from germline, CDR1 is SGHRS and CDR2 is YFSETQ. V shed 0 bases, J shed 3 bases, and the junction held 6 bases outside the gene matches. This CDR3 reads CASSLGLLAGETDTQYF. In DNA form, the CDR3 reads TGCGCCAGCAGCTTGGGGCTACTAGCGGGAGAGACAGATACGCAGTATTTT.

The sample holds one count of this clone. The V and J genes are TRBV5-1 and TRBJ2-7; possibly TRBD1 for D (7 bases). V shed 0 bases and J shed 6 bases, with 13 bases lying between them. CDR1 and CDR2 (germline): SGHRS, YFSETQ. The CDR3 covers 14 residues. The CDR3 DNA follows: TGCGCCAGCAGCTTGGGGCAGGGGGGCGGCGAGCAGTACTTC. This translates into CASSLGQGGGEQYF.

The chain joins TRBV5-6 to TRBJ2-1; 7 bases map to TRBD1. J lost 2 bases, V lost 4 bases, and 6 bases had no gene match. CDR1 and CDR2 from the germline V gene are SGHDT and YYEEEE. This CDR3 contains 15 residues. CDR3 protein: CASSEPGGTYNEQFF. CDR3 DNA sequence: TGTGCCAGCAGCGAACCAGGGGGTACCTACAATGAGCAGTTCTTC.